The present T cell receptor beta chain was sequenced within a study of cytomegalovirus exposure and HLA in healthy donors. Findings and limits, study-wide: In vitro work confirmed that a few CMV-associated chains recognize CMV antigens.

Points on this clone: Its antigen is still unknown.

Vbeta (60) and Jbeta (13) primers were used in the PCR. The repertoire was sequenced with immunoSEQ multiplex PCR; TCRdb's copy has only in-frame clones and lacks some. The sample consists of 100,000 to 150,000 clones, about two thirds of them appearing once. Germline CDR1 is SGHRS and CDR2 is YFSETQ. The CDR3 length is 16 residues. After removal of 6 bases from V and 5 bases from J, the junction contained 13 bases not matched to a gene. No CMV serostatus entry exists for this donor. The TCR originated in a human donor in good health. V and J are TRBV5-1 and TRBJ2-7; 11 bases are a match to TRBD1. Material for sequencing was PBMCs. The CDR3 protein is CASTLTTGTGGDEQYF. The CDR3 DNA reads as TGCGCCAGCACTCTAACTACCGGGACAGGGGGGGACGAGCAGTACTTC.